This T cell receptor beta chain was recorded in a study of beta chain features in type 1 diabetes. Study results and limitations: Patients showed naive, central memory and Treg TCRB repertoires that appeared more similar than those of healthy donors. Moderate but significant shortening of TCRB CDR3s was recorded in all four CD4+ subsets from Type 1 diabetes patients.

Expressed TCRB transcripts were sequenced because the entire RNA isolate underwent reverse transcription. Sequencing was performed with immunoSEQ multiplex PCR; in TCRdb, only in-frame clones are kept and a portion is missing. The sample carries around 40,000 clones, around 70% recorded once. This CDR3 spans 17 amino acids. V shed 3 bases and J shed 2 bases, with 18 bases lying between them. The germline V gene has CDR1 SGHRS and CDR2 YFSETQ. Concerning this clone itself: Its antigen remains unknown. The sample holds other DNA sequences that translate to the same CDR3.

This TCR came from a woman aged 18-29 years with type 1 diabetes. The gene calls are TRBV5-1 and TRBJ2-1, with D possibly matching TRBD2 (6 bases). Sequencing was performed on Tregs from blood. Here the CDR3 DNA reads TGCGCCAGCAGCTCCCAAGGACTGGCGGGACCCTACAATGAGCAGTTCTTC. This encodes CASSSQGLAGPYNEQFF.